The 9 T cell receptor beta chains given below trace back to one sample, sequenced in a study of T-cell reconstitution after alpha-beta-depleted transplantation in children. Preparation of the TCRbeta library used unique molecular identifiers. TCRdb used MiXCR to reprocess the PCR reads, holding one entry per CDR3 protein. The sample has some 600,000 distinct CDR3 sequences; approximately 12% are singletons. The source was PBMCs, mostly from graft donor cells, collected 360 days after TCRalphabeta/CD19-depleted stem cell transplant. Receptors originate from a male patient aged 10 to 17 who had a stem cell transplant for acute myeloid leukemia, so the T cells may come from the graft donor.

This clonotype occurred a few times. V gene TRBV20-1 combines with J gene TRBJ1-6, with 7 bases aligning to TRBD1. Germline V gene lookup returns CDR1 DFQATT and CDR2 SNEGSKA (reference sequence). V dropped 6 bases and J dropped 9; count of bases not matched to a gene: 8. This CDR3 comprises 13 residues. The CDR3 sequence is CSAPDREVSPLHF. The CDR3, as DNA: TGCAGTGCACCAGACAGGGAGGTTTCACCCCTCCACTTT.

Only a few counts were recorded for this clonotype. This chain uses TRBV6-2 or TRBV6-3 with TRBJ2-4; no reliable D call. There are 15 residues in the CDR3. Deletions cut 2 bases from V and 0 bases from J, with 8 bases between. CDR1 and CDR2 from the germline V gene are MNHEY and SVGEGT. This CDR3 reads CASSYKFPAKNIQYF. The CDR3 DNA is TGTGCCAGCAGTTACAAGTTCCCAGCCAAAAACATTCAGTACTTC.

This clonotype was detected only a few times. V is TRBV28 and J is TRBJ2-3; TRBD1 might be the D (6 bases). The germline gives CDR1 MDHEN, CDR2 SYDVKM. V was clipped by 3 bases and J by 6 bases, with 22 bases between them. The CDR3 covers 17 residues. Written as DNA, the CDR3 is TGTGCCAGCAGTTTTCACCCTGCCGGGACAAGTCCCGATACGCAGTATTTT. Translating it yields CASSFHPAGTSPDTQYF.

This clonotype has just a few counts. The chain has TRBV10-3 and TRBJ2-2; 8 bases agree with TRBD2. The length of the CDR3 is 17 residues. V gave up 6 bases and J gave up 4 bases; unmatched junction bases: 13. Germline V gene data show CDR1 as ENHRY and CDR2 as SYGVKD. CDR3 sequence reads: CAISGVAGRSGTGELFF. The CDR3 coding sequence is TGTGCCATCAGCGGGGTAGCGGGAAGGTCAGGCACCGGGGAGCTGTTTTTT.

This clonotype was counted only a few times. The chain has TRBV10-3 and TRBJ2-1; 8 bases are shared with TRBD2. This CDR3 has 15 amino acids. With 5 bases clipped from V and 8 bases from J, the junction kept 11 bases outside the gene matches. CDR1 is ENHRY, CDR2 SYGVKD, per germline. Here the CDR3 reads CAISSTGGGVDEQFF. CDR3 DNA: TGTGCCATCAGTTCCACGGGGGGGGGAGTCGATGAGCAGTTCTTC.

Ten or more counts support this clonotype. V and J are TRBV7-2 and TRBJ2-7; possibly TRBD2 for D (6 bases). V was cut by 3 bases and J by 5 bases, with 14 bases left in between. The CDR3 contains 14 residues. Germline CDR1 SGHTA, CDR2 FQGNSA. CDR3: CASSFRLGINEQYF. The CDR3 bases are TGTGCCAGCAGCTTTAGACTAGGTATAAACGAGCAGTACTTC.

The gene calls are TRBV7-6 and TRBJ2-3; 7 bases fit TRBD2. CDR1 and CDR2 (germline): SGHVS, FNYEAQ. The CDR3 runs 17 residues. The V and J ends lost 1 base and 2 bases, in that order; junction bases with no gene match: 9. CDR3 residues: CASSLVRAGPYTDTQYF. The CDR3 DNA sequence: TGTGCCAGCAGCTTAGTTCGAGCGGGACCCTACACAGATACGCAGTATTTT.

This clonotype was seen at least ten times. The chain links TRBV7-6 to TRBJ2-1; perhaps D is TRBD1 or TRBD2 (6 bases each). The CDR3 totals 17 residues. In germline, CDR1 is SGHVS, CDR2 FNYEAQ. V lost 2 bases to trimming and J lost 7 bases, with 21 bases between them. The CDR3 loop reads CASSLRGPLGNSNEQFF. The CDR3 nucleotides are TGTGCCAGCAGCTTACGGGGGCCGCTTGGTAACTCAAATGAGCAGTTCTTC.

This clonotype has at least ten counts. The chain links TRBV7-8 to TRBJ2-1; 11 bases are shared with TRBD1. The trim removed 5 bases at V and 8 bases at J, leaving 8 bases unmatched. Per the germline V gene, CDR1 is SGHVS and CDR2 is FQNEAQ. The CDR3 is made up of 15 amino acids. CDR3 region: CASSARTGGLDEQFF. CDR3 bases: TGTGCCAGCAGCGCTCGGACAGGGGGCCTCGATGAGCAGTTCTTC.